This T cell receptor (beta chain) was identified during a study of shared clonotypes between healthy human individuals. This CDR3 spans 17 amino acids. V shed 1 base and J 5 bases; nucleotides not matched to a gene: 13. Germline values: CDR1 MNHEY, CDR2 SMNVEV (reference sequence). Positive CCR7 selection of CD45RO-negative cells yielded the naive CD8 cells, and terminally differentiated effector memory CD45RA+ cells were excluded. General study points: Blood was the sole source, and tissue repertoires probably differ. Generation probabilities were higher for clonotypes shared across all four sorted-subset donors than for unshared ones.

An assay was performed, and its level was deep. The protocol was immunoSEQ multiplex PCR, while the TCRdb copy is restricted to in-frame clones and leaves out a portion. Among approximately 600,000 clones listed, about 95% were seen once. As for this clone: What it binds is unknown.

The V and J genes are TRBV27 and TRBJ2-7, with 8 positions matching TRBD2. The specimen was naive CD8+ T cells sorted from blood. The source is a woman aged 30 to 39 in good health. The CDR3 protein is CASSLLSRGGVRDEQYF. CDR3 DNA sequence: TGTGCCAGCAGTTTATTGAGCCGGGGGGGTGTGAGGGACGAGCAGTACTTC.